This entry describes one TCR beta chain. Its antigen is unidentified. This sample stems from a study of blood T cells in healthy people across ages. Using a J-beta primer mix together with a sample-barcoded 5' primer, a second PCR was run for about 6 to 12 cycles. TCRdb reanalysed the 5' RACE reads using MiXCR and keeps one entry per CDR3 protein. The sample shows just over 800,000 distinct CDR3 sequences, approximately 59% of them seen only once. The CDR3 is 16 residues long. Germline CDR1 is SGHTA and CDR2 is FQGNSA. V was cut by 4 bases and J by 0 bases, with 13 bases left in between. Findings and caveats of the study: Unsorted PBMC material precluded a definitive naive versus antigen-experienced comparison.

The chain has TRBV7-2 and TRBJ2-1; D gene uncertain. The sample comprised blood. This receptor was obtained from a man aged 25 to 40 in good health. CDR3 DNA sequence: TGTGCCAGCAGCTCCCGATTAGCAAGCTCCTACAATGAGCAGTTCTTC. Protein: CASSSRLASSYNEQFF.